The 7 T cell receptor beta chains reported below all come from one sample, sequenced in a study of blood T cell repertoires in COVID-19. Sequenced by immunoSEQ multiplex PCR; TCRdb stores in-frame clones only, minus some. The sample has 350,000 to 450,000 clones, 80% to 90% seen once; the top ten hold 0.9% to 1.2%. Sequenced input: PBMCs or T cells enriched from blood (not recorded which). Every receptor here comes from a man in his thirties or forties who had recovered from COVID-19.

This sequence joins TRBV19 and TRBJ2-7; 7 bases are a match to TRBD2. CDR1 is LNHDA, CDR2 SQIVND, per germline (reference sequence). The CDR3 is 15 residues long. V shed 5 bases and J 3 bases; nucleotides not matched to a gene: 10. CDR3 DNA: TGTGCCAGTAGTCGCGGGAGTGGTAGCGGCTACGAGCAGTACTTC. This translates into CASSRGSGSGYEQYF. Variable domain in full (rest from reference TRBV19 and TRBJ2-7): DGGITQSPKYLFRKEGQNVTLSCEQNLNHDAMYWYRQDPGQGLRLIYYSQIVNDFQKGDIAEGYSVSREKKESFPLTVTSAQKNPTAFYLCASSRGSGSGYEQYFGPGTRLTVT.

This clone was counted once. The chain joins TRBV7-2 to TRBJ2-1, with D tentatively TRBD2 (6 bases). This CDR3 has 16 amino acids. Trimming took 0 bases from V and 9 from J, leaving 18 bases between them. Germline-derived CDR1 and CDR2 are SGHTA and FQGNSA. The CDR3 is CASSLAGSGLGGEQFF. The DNA of the CDR3 is TGTGCCAGCAGCTTAGCCGGTAGCGGACTCGGGGGTGAGCAGTTCTTC.

The chain employs TRBV6-2 or TRBV6-3 and TRBJ2-7; 9 bases match TRBD2. J lost 3 bases, V lost 6 bases, and 6 bases had no gene match. CDR1 and CDR2 from the germline V gene are MNHEY and SVGEGT. This CDR3 region has 14 residues. The CDR3 loop is CASSRLAVNYEQYF. The DNA of the CDR3 is TGTGCCAGCAGCAGACTAGCGGTGAACTACGAGCAGTACTTC.

This chain joins TRBV28 and TRBJ1-3; 9 nucleotides line up with TRBD1. The CDR3 is made up of 16 amino acids. V shed 1 base and J 1 base; nucleotides not matched to a gene: 2. The germline V gene encodes CDR1 MDHEN and CDR2 SYDVKM. The CDR3 spells CASSLFGQGSGNTIYF. CDR3 in DNA: TGTGCCAGCAGTTTATTCGGACAGGGGTCTGGAAACACCATATATTTT.

This clone was picked up one time. The gene calls are TRBV5-1 and TRBJ2-1, with D unclear. The germline V and J ends were trimmed by 6 bases and 0 bases, with 10 bases remaining between them. Per the germline V gene, CDR1 is SGHRS and CDR2 is YFSETQ. This CDR3 contains 14 residues. The CDR3 DNA reads as TGCGCCAGCACCTTATCCAGCTCCTACAATGAGCAGTTCTTC. Amino acid sequence: CASTLSSSYNEQFF.

The sample holds one count of this clone. The genes are TRBV7-2 and TRBJ2-7; no clear D. The germline V and J ends were trimmed by 4 bases and 6 bases, with 13 bases remaining between them. This CDR3 region has 13 residues. Germline V gives CDR1 SGHTA, CDR2 FQGNSA. The CDR3 bases are TGTGCCAGCAGCTCCTCCCCGCGTGTCGAGCAGTACTTC. This codes for CASSSSPRVEQYF.

The genes are TRBV4-2 and TRBJ1-5; 8 bases are a match to TRBD1. CDR3 length: 17 amino acids. CDR1 is LGHNA and CDR2 is YNFKEQ in the germline V gene. With V trimmed by 0 bases and J by 1 base, 5 bases remained unmatched. The CDR3 region is CASSQEQGAVSNQPQHF. The CDR3 nucleotides are TGTGCCAGCAGCCAAGAGCAGGGGGCGGTGAGCAATCAGCCCCAGCATTTT.